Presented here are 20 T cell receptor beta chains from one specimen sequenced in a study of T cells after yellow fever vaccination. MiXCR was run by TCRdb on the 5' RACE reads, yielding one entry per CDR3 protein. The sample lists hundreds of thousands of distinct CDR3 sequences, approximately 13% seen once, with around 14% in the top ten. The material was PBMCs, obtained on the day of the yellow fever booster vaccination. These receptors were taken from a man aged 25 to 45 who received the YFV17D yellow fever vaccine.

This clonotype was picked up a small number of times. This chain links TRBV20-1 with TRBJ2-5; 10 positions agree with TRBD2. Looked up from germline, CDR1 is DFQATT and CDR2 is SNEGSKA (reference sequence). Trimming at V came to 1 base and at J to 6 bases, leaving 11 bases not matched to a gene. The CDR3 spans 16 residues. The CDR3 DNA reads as TGCAGTGCTAGAGGTAGCCTAGCGGGAGCGGGACAGACCCAGTACTTC. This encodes CSARGSLAGAGQTQYF.

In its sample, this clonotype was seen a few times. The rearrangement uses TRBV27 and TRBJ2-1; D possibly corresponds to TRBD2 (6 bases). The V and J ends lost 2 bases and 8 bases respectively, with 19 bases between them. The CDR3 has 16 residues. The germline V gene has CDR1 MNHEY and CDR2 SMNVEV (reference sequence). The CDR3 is CASSLAGRDLAYEQFF. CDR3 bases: TGTGCCAGCAGTTTAGCGGGCCGGGACTTAGCTTATGAGCAGTTCTTC.

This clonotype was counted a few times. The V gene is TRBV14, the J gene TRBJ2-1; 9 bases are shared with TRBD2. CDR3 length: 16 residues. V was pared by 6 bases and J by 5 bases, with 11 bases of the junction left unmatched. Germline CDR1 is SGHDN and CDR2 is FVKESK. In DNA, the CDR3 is TGTGCCAGCAGGCCCAATTGGCGGGAGGGAAACAATGAGCAGTTCTTC. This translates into CASRPNWREGNNEQFF.

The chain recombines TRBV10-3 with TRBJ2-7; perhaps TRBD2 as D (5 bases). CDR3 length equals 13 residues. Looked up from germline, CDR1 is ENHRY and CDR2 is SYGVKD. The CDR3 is CAISEAERSGLWV. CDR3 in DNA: TGTGCCATCAGTGAGGCCGAGCGGTCCGGTTTGTGGGTC.

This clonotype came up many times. The CDR3 protein is CASSQDRRQGLHF. The CDR3 DNA sequence: TGCGCCAGCAGCCAAGATAGGCGACAGGGCCTCCACTTT. The gene calls are TRBV4-3 and TRBJ1-6, with 7 bases fitting TRBD1. V trimming: 0 bases; J trimming: 15 bases; junction bases outside the gene matches: 5. CDR1 LGHNA and CDR2 YSLEER come from the germline V gene. CDR3 size: 13 residues.

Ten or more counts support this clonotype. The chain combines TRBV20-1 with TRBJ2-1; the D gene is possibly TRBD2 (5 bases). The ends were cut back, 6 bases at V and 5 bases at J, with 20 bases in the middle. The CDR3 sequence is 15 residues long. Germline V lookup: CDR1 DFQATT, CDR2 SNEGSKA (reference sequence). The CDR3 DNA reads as TGCAGTGCCCCCGGGAACCCGAGCATGGACAATGAGCAGTTCTTC. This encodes CSAPGNPSMDNEQFF.

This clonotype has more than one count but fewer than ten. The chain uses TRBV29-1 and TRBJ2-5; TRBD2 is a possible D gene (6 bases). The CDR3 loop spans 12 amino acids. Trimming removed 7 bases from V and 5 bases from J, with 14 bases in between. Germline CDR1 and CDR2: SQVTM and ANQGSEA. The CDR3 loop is CSAHGGKETQYF. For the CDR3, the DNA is TGCAGCGCTCACGGCGGGAAGGAGACCCAGTACTTC.

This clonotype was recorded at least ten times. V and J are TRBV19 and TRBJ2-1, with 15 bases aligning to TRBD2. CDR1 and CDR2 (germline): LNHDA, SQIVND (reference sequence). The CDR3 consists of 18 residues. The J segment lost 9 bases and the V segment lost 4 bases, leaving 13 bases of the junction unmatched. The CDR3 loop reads CASSTGLAGGPKGPEQFF. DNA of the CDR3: TGTGCCAGTAGTACCGGACTAGCGGGAGGGCCAAAGGGCCCTGAGCAGTTCTTC.

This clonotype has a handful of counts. CDR3 DNA: TGTGCCAGCAGTTTCGGTAGCGGGGTAGCGGGAGAGGGCTACGAGCAGTACTTC. It specifies CASSFGSGVAGEGYEQYF. The chain joins TRBV28 to TRBJ2-7; 9 positions agree with TRBD2. Trimming at V came to 3 bases and at J to 3 bases, leaving 15 bases not matched to a gene. Looked up from germline, CDR1 is MDHEN and CDR2 is SYDVKM. The CDR3 is 18 amino acids.

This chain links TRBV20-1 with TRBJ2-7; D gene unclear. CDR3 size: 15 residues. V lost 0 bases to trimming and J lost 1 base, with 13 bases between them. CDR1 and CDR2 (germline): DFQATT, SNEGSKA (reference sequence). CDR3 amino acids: CSAREVNDGSYEQYF. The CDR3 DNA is TGCAGTGCTAGAGAAGTCAACGACGGGTCCTACGAGCAGTACTTC.

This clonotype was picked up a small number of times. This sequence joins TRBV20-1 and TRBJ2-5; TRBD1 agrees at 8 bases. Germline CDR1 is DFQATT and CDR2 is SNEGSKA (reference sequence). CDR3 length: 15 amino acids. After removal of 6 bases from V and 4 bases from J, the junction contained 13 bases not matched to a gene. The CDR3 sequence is CSANPYRGSVETQYF. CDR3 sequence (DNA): TGCAGTGCGAATCCCTACAGGGGGTCGGTAGAGACCCAGTACTTC.

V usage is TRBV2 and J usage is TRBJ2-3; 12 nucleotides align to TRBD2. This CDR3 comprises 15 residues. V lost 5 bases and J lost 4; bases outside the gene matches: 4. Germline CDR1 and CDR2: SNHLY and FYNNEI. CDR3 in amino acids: CASSTSGRTADTQYF. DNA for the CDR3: TGTGCCAGCAGTACTAGCGGGAGGACTGCAGATACGCAGTATTTT. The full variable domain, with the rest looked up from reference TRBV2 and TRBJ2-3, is EPEVTQTPSHQVTQMGQEVILRCVPISNHLYFYWYRQILGQKVEFLVSFYNNEISEKSEIFDDQFSVERPDGSNFTLKIRSTKLEDSAMYFCASSTSGRTADTQYFGPGTRLTVL.

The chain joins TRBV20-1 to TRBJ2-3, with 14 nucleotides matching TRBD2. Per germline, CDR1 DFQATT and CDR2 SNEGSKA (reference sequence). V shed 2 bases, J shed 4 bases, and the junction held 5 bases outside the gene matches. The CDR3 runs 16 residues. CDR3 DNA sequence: TGCAGTGCTAGACTGAGACTAGCGGGAGGGGCAGATACGCAGTATTTT. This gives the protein CSARLRLAGGADTQYF.

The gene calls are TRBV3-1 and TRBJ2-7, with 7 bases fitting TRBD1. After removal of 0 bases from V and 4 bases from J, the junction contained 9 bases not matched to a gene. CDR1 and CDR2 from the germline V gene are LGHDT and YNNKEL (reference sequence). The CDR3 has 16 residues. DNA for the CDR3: TGTGCCAGCAGCCAAGATGTGTTGGACAGGCGTTACGAGCAGTACTTC. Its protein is CASSQDVLDRRYEQYF.

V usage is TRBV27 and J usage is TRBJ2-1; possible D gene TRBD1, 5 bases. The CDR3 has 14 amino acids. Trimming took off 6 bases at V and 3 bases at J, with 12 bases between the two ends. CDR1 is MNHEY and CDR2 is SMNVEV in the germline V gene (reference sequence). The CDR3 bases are TGTGCCAGCAGCGTTGGACACGGCTACAATGAGCAGTTCTTC. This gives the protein CASSVGHGYNEQFF.

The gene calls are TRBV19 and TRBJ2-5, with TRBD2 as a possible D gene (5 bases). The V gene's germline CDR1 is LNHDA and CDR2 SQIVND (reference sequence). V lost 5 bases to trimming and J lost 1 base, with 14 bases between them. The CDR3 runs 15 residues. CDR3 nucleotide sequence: TGTGCCAGTAGTTCCCTAGGAGGACCCCAAGAGACCCAGTACTTC. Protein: CASSSLGGPQETQYF.

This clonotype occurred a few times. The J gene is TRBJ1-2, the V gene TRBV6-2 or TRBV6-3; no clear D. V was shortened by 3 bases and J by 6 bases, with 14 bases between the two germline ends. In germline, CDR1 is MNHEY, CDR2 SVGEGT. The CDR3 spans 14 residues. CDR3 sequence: CASSYGPRTDGYTF. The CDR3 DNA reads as TGTGCCAGCAGTTATGGCCCCCGGACGGATGGCTACACCTTC.

CDR3 sequence: CASGLVIVSGSSYEQYF. In nucleotides, the CDR3 is TGTGCTAGTGGTTTGGTAATAGTTAGCGGATCTTCCTACGAGCAGTACTTC. The chain couples TRBV12-5 to TRBJ2-7; D is possibly TRBD2 (6 bases). This CDR3 is built from 17 residues. Germline values: CDR1 LGHNT, CDR2 FRNRAP. V dropped 0 bases and J dropped 1 base, with 16 bases sitting between them.

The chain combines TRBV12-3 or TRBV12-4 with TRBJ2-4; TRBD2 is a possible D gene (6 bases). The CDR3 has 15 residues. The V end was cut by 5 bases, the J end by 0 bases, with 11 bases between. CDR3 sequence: CASSRGALAKNIQYF. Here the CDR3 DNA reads TGTGCCAGCAGTCGCGGGGCACTAGCCAAAAACATTCAGTACTTC.

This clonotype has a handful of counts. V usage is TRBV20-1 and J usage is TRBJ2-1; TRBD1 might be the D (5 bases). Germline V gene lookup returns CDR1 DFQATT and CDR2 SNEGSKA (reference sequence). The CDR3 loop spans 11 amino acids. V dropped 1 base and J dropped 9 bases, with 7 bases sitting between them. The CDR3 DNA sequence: TGCAGTGCTAGAGTAGGGGCTGAGCAGTTCTTC. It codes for CSARVGAEQFF.